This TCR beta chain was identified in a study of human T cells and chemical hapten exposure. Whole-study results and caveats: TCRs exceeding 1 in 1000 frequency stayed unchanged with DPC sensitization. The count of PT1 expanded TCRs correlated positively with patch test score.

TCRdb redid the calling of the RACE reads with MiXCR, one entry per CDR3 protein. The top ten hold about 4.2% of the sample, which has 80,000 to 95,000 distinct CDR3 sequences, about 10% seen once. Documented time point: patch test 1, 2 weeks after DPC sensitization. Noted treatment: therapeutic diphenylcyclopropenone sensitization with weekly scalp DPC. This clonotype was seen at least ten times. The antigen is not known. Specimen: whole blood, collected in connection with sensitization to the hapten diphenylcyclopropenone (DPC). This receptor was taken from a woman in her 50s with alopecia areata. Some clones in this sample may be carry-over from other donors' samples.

CDR3: CASSLSSGASYEQYF. The DNA of the CDR3 is TGTGCCAGCAGTTTATCATCGGGGGCGAGCTACGAGCAGTACTTC. V and J are TRBV27 and TRBJ2-7; either TRBD1 or TRBD2 may supply D (6 bases each). Trimming stripped 0 bases from V and 3 bases from J, with 12 bases between. This CDR3 contains 15 residues. From germline, CDR1 is MNHEY and CDR2 SMNVEV (reference sequence).